The rows below give T cell receptor beta chains drawn from one sample of a study of cytomegalovirus exposure and HLA in healthy donors. Measured with immunoSEQ multiplex PCR; TCRdb has only the in-frame clones, and not every one. The sample contains 110,000 to 150,000 clones, around 76% of which appear only once. The specimen was PBMCs. The source of these receptors is a man aged 18 to 35 in good health and CMV-seronegative. CDR3s include the opening cysteine and the closing phenylalanine or tryptophan. A D gene is named only where the DNA matches it firmly. Clone size is shown for a subset of rows, as once, few, many or a class of expanded clone.

TRBV2,-,TRBJ2-4,-,TGTGCCAGCAGTGTGGGTGCGGTCAAAAACATTCAGTACTTC,CASSVGAVKNIQYF
TRBV29-1,-,TRBJ1-2,TRBD1,TGCAGCGTTGAAAGACAGGGGAACGGTGGCTACACCTTC,CSVERQGNGGYTF
TRBV25-1,few,TRBJ2-1,TRBD2,TGTGCCAGCAGTGTAGCGGGAGACTACAATGAGCAGTTCTTC,CASSVAGDYNEQFF
TRBV28,-,TRBJ1-1,-,TGTGCCTCCCTTCAAGGGGGATACACTGAAGCTTTCTTT,CASLQGGYTEAFF
TRBV11-3,once,TRBJ1-1,TRBD1,TGTGCCAGCAGCCGTGGGACAGGGGTTCCGAACACTGAAGCTTTCTTT,CASSRGTGVPNTEAFF
TRBV13,-,TRBJ2-3,TRBD1,TGTGCCAGCAGCCCTACGACAGGGATAACAGATACGCAGTATTTT,CASSPTTGITDTQYF
TRBV5-3,few,TRBJ1-4,-,TGTGCCAGAAGCTTGGAGAGGTCCCAAAAACTGTTTTTT,CARSLERSQKLFF
TRBV4-1,once,TRBJ1-3,TRBD1,TGCGCCAGCAGCCAAGGACAGGGCACGACTGGAAACACCATATATTTT,CASSQGQGTTGNTIYF
TRBV9,-,TRBJ2-6,TRBD2,TGTGCCAGCAGCCTCGGGACTAGCGGCTCTGGGGCCAACGTCCTGACTTTC,CASSLGTSGSGANVLTF
TRBV7-7,-,TRBJ2-3,TRBD1,TGTGCCAGCAGCTTAACTCAGGGGGCTGTGAATACGCAGTATTTT,CASSLTQGAVNTQYF
TRBV28,-,TRBJ1-1,TRBD1,TGTGCCAGCAGTCCAGGGGGGACAGGGAGGACGAACACTGAAGCTTTCTTT,CASSPGGTGRTNTEAFF
TRBV9,-,TRBJ2-5,-,TGTGCCAGCAGCCCCCGAGTTGGCCAAGAGACCCAGTACTTC,CASSPRVGQETQYF
TRBV2,-,TRBJ1-2,TRBD1,TGTGCCAGCAGTCTCCGACAGGGGAGAGCTAACTATGGCTACACCTTC,CASSLRQGRANYGYTF
TRBV7-9,-,TRBJ2-1,-,TGTGCCAGCAGCCCCCGACAGGCCGACTCCTACAATGAGCAGTTCTTC,CASSPRQADSYNEQFF
TRBV9,-,TRBJ2-5,TRBD2,TGTGCCAGCAGCGTAGCTAGCGGGAGGGAGACCCAGTACTTC,CASSVASGRETQYF
TRBV5-8,few,TRBJ2-2,TRBD2,TGTGCCAGCAGCCTCAAACTAGCGTCCAGAGGGGAGCTGTTTTTT,CASSLKLASRGELFF
TRBV6-1,-,TRBJ1-2,TRBD1,TGTGCCAGCAGTGAAGGGACAGGCGGCGGCTACACCTTC,CASSEGTGGGYTF
TRBV7-8,-,TRBJ2-1,TRBD2,TGTGCCAGCAGCTTAGAGGGACTAGCGATGTACAATGAGCAGTTCTTC,CASSLEGLAMYNEQFF
TRBV4-1,-,TRBJ2-7,TRBD2,TGCGCCAGCAGCCAAGCTAAACTAGCGGGAGCCGAGCAGTACTTC,CASSQAKLAGAEQYF
TRBV18,-,TRBJ2-5,TRBD2,TGTGCCAGCTCAAGCCTAGCGGGCACCCAAGAGACCCAGTACTTC,CASSSLAGTQETQYF
TRBV4-2,-,TRBJ2-7,-,TGTGCCAGCAGCCAAACTTGGACTACACACTACGAGCAGTACTTC,CASSQTWTTHYEQYF
TRBV7-8,-,TRBJ1-2,-,TGTGCCAGCAGCCCCTCCGCTGGGGGGGTAGGCTATGGCTACACCTTC,CASSPSAGGVGYGYTF
TRBV30,few,TRBJ1-5,-,TGTGCCTGGAGTGTTGGGGGGAATCAGCCCCAGCATTTT,CAWSVGGNQPQHF
TRBV7-3,-,TRBJ2-5,TRBD2,TGTGCCAGCAGCTCGACTAGCGGGACGTCAGAGACCCAGTACTTC,CASSSTSGTSETQYF
TRBV18,-,TRBJ1-1,-,TGTGCCAGCTCACCACCGGAGAGGTTGAACACTGAAGCTTTCTTT,CASSPPERLNTEAFF
TRBV29-1,-,TRBJ1-1,TRBD1,TGCAGCGTTGGACGGGACAGCTCGATCTTGAACACTGAAGCTTTCTTT,CSVGRDSSILNTEAFF
TRBV15,once,TRBJ1-2,-,TGTGCCACCAGCAGACAGGGCGGCACGAACTATGGCTACACCTTC,CATSRQGGTNYGYTF
TRBV7-2,-,TRBJ2-6,TRBD2,TGTGCCAGCAGCTTAACGGGAGGCGCTGGGGCCAACGTCCTGACTTTC,CASSLTGGAGANVLTF
TRBV30,-,TRBJ1-6,TRBD1,TGTGCCTGGAAACGACAGGGTAATTCACCCCTCCACTTT,CAWKRQGNSPLHF
TRBV7-2,-,TRBJ1-4,TRBD1,TGTGCCAGCAGCGAGTTTGGACAGGGTGAAAAACTGTTTTTT,CASSEFGQGEKLFF
TRBV6-1,-,TRBJ1-6,TRBD1,TGTGCCAGCAGGGAACAGGGGACGGCTTCACCCCTCCACTTT,CASREQGTASPLHF
TRBV29-1,-,TRBJ2-7,TRBD2,TGCAGCGCCGCAAGGGAGGGTCTGGGCGAGCAGTACTTC,CSAAREGLGEQYF
TRBV7-8,-,TRBJ1-5,-,TGTGCCAGCAGCTTAGGAGGGGGGGTAGGACAGCCCCAGCATTTT,CASSLGGGVGQPQHF
TRBV5-1,-,TRBJ2-3,-,TGCGCCAGCAGCATGGGACATAGCACAGATACGCAGTATTTT,CASSMGHSTDTQYF
TRBV4-2,few,TRBJ2-7,-,TGTGCCAGCAGCCAAAACCTACGTAGTACTAGGAAGCACGAGCAGTACTTC,CASSQNLRSTRKHEQYF
TRBV4-1,-,TRBJ2-5,-,TGCGCCAGCAGCCACCCGGCCCTACTAGGGCTAAAAGAGGCCCAGTACTTC,CASSHPALLGLKEAQYF
TRBV28,-,TRBJ2-5,TRBD2,TGTGCCAGCAGTACCCGGCAGGGACTAATTGGGACCCAGTACTTC,CASSTRQGLIGTQYF
TRBV10-3,-,TRBJ2-3,TRBD2,TGTGCCATCAGTTCCCTAGGACTAGCCAGAGGAGATACGCAGTATTTT,CAISSLGLARGDTQYF
TRBV18,-,TRBJ2-3,-,TGTGCCAGCTCCCACCAGCCGACAGCTAGCACAGATACGCAGTATTTT,CASSHQPTASTDTQYF
TRBV7-9,few,TRBJ1-2,-,TGTGCCAGCAGCTTAGAAACAGCGGTCTATGGCTACACCTTC,CASSLETAVYGYTF
TRBV23-1,-,TRBJ2-3,-,TGCGCCAGGAAAACTGACGCGGGACCCCTCAAAGATACGCAGTATTTT,CARKTDAGPLKDTQYF
TRBV6-1,few,TRBJ1-3,-,TGTGCCAGCACCTCTTCCGGGGGAAACACCATATATTTT,CASTSSGGNTIYF
TRBV9,few,TRBJ1-3,-,TGTGCCAGCAGCGGTTATCTTCTCTCTGGAAACACCATATATTTT,CASSGYLLSGNTIYF
TRBV15,-,TRBJ2-7,TRBD2,TGTGCCACCAGCGGGGGACTAGCGGTCTACGAGCAGTACTTC,CATSGGLAVYEQYF
TRBV11-2,-,TRBJ1-2,-,TGTGCCAGCAGCTTAGATGGCGGGCCTAACTATGGCTACACCTTC,CASSLDGGPNYGYTF
TRBV11-3,-,TRBJ1-4,-,TGTGCCAGCAGCCCGAGGACAGCAACTAATGAAAAACTGTTTTTT,CASSPRTATNEKLFF
TRBV10-1,-,TRBJ2-1,TRBD1,TGCGCCAGCAGTGAGCTCGGGACAGGAGGGAATGAGCAGTTCTTC,CASSELGTGGNEQFF
TRBV5-1,-,TRBJ2-3,TRBD2,TGCGCCAGCTCCAAGGGCGGGGGGGCTGGAGATACGCAGTATTTT,CASSKGGGAGDTQYF
TRBV18,-,TRBJ1-2,TRBD1,TGTGCCAGCTCACCGACAGGGGGCGTCGGCTATGGCTACACCTTC,CASSPTGGVGYGYTF
TRBV14,few,TRBJ2-3,TRBD2,TGTGCCAGCAGCTTGGGACTAGCGGGGGGCAGATACACAGATACGCAGTATTTT,CASSLGLAGGRYTDTQYF
TRBV4-1,few,TRBJ2-1,TRBD1,TGCGCCAGCAGTAAGGGACAGGGAAACTACAATGAGCAGTTCTTC,CASSKGQGNYNEQFF
TRBV6-6,-,TRBJ1-5,TRBD1,TGTGCCAGCACCATAAGACAGGGGACCTATCAGCCCCAGCATTTT,CASTIRQGTYQPQHF
TRBV2,-,TRBJ2-2,-,TGTGCCAGCAGTAAACAGGGCACCGGGGAGCTGTTTTTT,CASSKQGTGELFF
TRBV7-9,-,TRBJ2-1,TRBD2,TGTGCCAGCAGCCCGCAGACTAGCGGGAGTGGCGATGAGCAGTTCTTC,CASSPQTSGSGDEQFF
TRBV5-5,-,TRBJ1-2,-,TGTGCCAGCAGCTTAAACCTGGGAGCTAACTATGGCTACACCTTC,CASSLNLGANYGYTF